This T cell receptor beta chain was recovered during a study of beta chain features in type 1 diabetes (dated by TCRdb to between 2017 and 2018). Looking at the study overall: Mean age, gender distribution, total cell number and subset yield were not different between patients and healthy donors. A total of just under 110,000,000 sorted cells were examined across all samples, and RNA yield correlated strongly with the number of cells per subset. In the study, TCRB repertoires of sorted circulating CD4+ T cell subsets from recently diagnosed type 1 diabetes patients were compared with those of matched healthy donors. Whereas all 28 donors provided naive and central memory subsets, regulatory and stem cell-like memory subsets were isolated from just 8 patients and about 8 healthy donors. The research as a whole found: Patients with type 1 diabetes made fewer insertions and deleted more nucleotides at VDJ recombination sites, implying thymic rearrangement abnormalities. The naive, central memory and regulatory TCRB repertoires appeared to resemble one another more closely among patients than among healthy donors. Shorter templates might have been favored by PCR, but patient and control samples were amplified and corrected together, so both groups would have been affected equally by any skew. Sequencing cDNA rather than genomic DNA could over-represent highly expressing activated cells, although activation and CD3 levels did not differ between groups. Type 1 diabetes patients showed a moderate but significant shortening of TCRB CDR3 length in all four CD4+ subsets. Because small numbers of individuals were included in the HLA sub-analyses, any influence of HLA type on TCRB rearrangement was left unresolved.

The entire isolated RNA was reverse transcribed using the High Capacity cDNA Reverse Transcription Kit, and thus expressed TCRB transcripts were sequenced. Deep immunoSEQ sequencing was performed on naive, central memory and regulatory T cell samples, with an average of around 3.5 million total reads per sample. Sorted cells were lysed in RLT buffer and RNA was extracted with DNase-treated RNeasy Micro or Mini kits, depending on cell number. Each cell subset was processed separately to prevent cross-contamination, with patient and healthy donor samples processed together. The immunoSEQ multiplex PCR was used to amplify TCRB sequences from cDNA, generating 87-bp fragments that spanned the CDR3 region. Amplicons were sequenced on the Illumina HiSeq platform. Regarding the original processing steps: Synthetic template baselines were used to correct PCR bias computationally, reads within Hamming distance 2 were collapsed, and singletons that could not be merged were discarded. By aligning reads against IMGT, V, D and J genes, CDR3 length, and insertions or deletions at six rearrangement sites were assigned. Within each subset, clonotype counts were normalized to the number of sorted cells before true diversity and Gini coefficients were calculated with the tcR R package. The overlap coefficient, calculated on TCRB nucleotide sequences, was used to measure repertoire sharing. TCRdb obtained this table from immuneACCESS and retained in-frame rearrangements with V and J assigned. These tables miss some clones; where compared with another copy, unresolved V genes account for less than half of the shortfall, and the remainder is unexplained. V, J and clone size were drawn from that table, and D and trimming were deduced from the DNA. The sample yields some 370,000 clones; 8.5% to 10% were counted once. The ten largest clones add up to about 0.64% of the sample.

This clone was seen ten or more times. This receptor's antigen is unknown. One base away there is no much larger clone; base qualities are not given. A single peripheral blood draw of around 0.11 L on average was collected from each donor into heparinised tubes. Using a panel that included CD45RO, CCR7, CD25, CD127, CD95 and CD27, naive, central memory, regulatory and stem cell-like memory CD4+ T cells were sorted on a BD FACSAria II. Every sorted population had a purity above 95%. PBMCs were isolated immediately by Lymphoprep density gradient centrifugation and stained directly without culture. So that batch effects would be minimized, each experiment stained and sorted samples in pairs, pairing one healthy donor with one patient. V gives up 4 bases and J gives up 6 bases, and the segment between their germline ends measures 13 bases. The CDR1 and CDR2 encoded by the germline V gene are MDHEN and SYDVKM. Including cysteine and phenylalanine, the CDR3 has 13 amino acids. The CDR3 DNA has 39 bases and is translated from base 1.

Sequences were obtained from central memory CD4+ T cells from blood. In this chain, TRBV28 is recombined with TRBJ2-7, and the D gene may be TRBD1, 5 bases matching. The receptor's source is a man aged 25-45 years with type 1 diabetes. The bases read TGTGCCAGCAGTTCGGGTCGACAGTCCGAGCAGTACTTC. Translated, it reads CASSSGRQSEQYF.